A selection of T cell receptor beta chains follows, all from one sample in a study of cytomegalovirus exposure and HLA in healthy donors. Sequenced by immunoSEQ multiplex PCR; TCRdb stores in-frame clones only, minus some. The sample consists of approximately 150,000 clones, under 70% of them appearing once. Sequenced: PBMCs. Receptors originate from a young man in good health and CMV-seropositive. CDR3s include the opening cysteine and the closing phenylalanine or tryptophan. The D gene is left open where the match is weak. Clone size is stated in some rows and not others, as once, few, many or a class when expanded.

d_call,j_call,v_call,clone_size,cdr3_nt,cdr3_aa
TRBD2,TRBJ2-3,TRBV5-1,-,TGCGCCAGCAGCCCTCTTATCGGGGGGGGCACAGATACGCAGTATTTT,CASSPLIGGGTDTQYF
-,TRBJ2-3,TRBV2,few,TGTGCCAGCAGTGGTTTAGCGGAGCGCACAGATACGCAGTATTTT,CASSGLAERTDTQYF
-,TRBJ1-4,TRBV6-5,few,TGTGCCAGCGGAGACAGGAAGCATGAAAAACTGTTTTTT,CASGDRKHEKLFF
-,TRBJ2-7,TRBV10-3,-,TGTGCCGCCGCCGGGAAATGGACAGACTCCTACGAGCAGTACTTC,CAAAGKWTDSYEQYF
TRBD2,TRBJ2-5,TRBV6-5,once,TGTGCCAGCAGTTACGGGCTAGCGGGAGGGGAGACCCAGTACTTC,CASSYGLAGGETQYF
-,TRBJ1-5,TRBV10-2,-,TGCGCCAGCAGCCCACAGGGAGAGAGCAATCAGCCCCAGCATTTT,CASSPQGESNQPQHF
-,TRBJ2-7,TRBV9,-,TGTGCCAGCAGCCCTCATCGGAGCTACGAGCAGTACTTC,CASSPHRSYEQYF
TRBD1,TRBJ2-7,TRBV7-9,few,TGTGCCAGCAGCTTAGGAAGATTCGGGACAGGGGTTTTGTACGAGCAGTACTTC,CASSLGRFGTGVLYEQYF
-,TRBJ2-7,TRBV11-2,-,TGTGCCAGCAGCTTAGCAGGATGGGGGGAGTACGAGCAGTACTTC,CASSLAGWGEYEQYF
-,TRBJ1-1,TRBV19,few,TGTGCCAGTAGCAACTACCTTGTACCAGGCGGGGACACTGAAGCTTTCTTT,CASSNYLVPGGDTEAFF
-,TRBJ2-7,TRBV5-4,-,TGTGCCAGCAGCCCTTCCGGCGGGGCAGGCTACCCCTACGAGCAGTACTTC,CASSPSGGAGYPYEQYF
TRBD1,TRBJ2-7,TRBV29-1,-,TGCAGCGTTGAATTAGGGTGGGACAGGTACTTC,CSVELGWDRYF
TRBD1,TRBJ2-4,TRBV5-1,once,TGCGCCAGCAGCCCGCCCGCCGGGACAGGGATAAACATTCAGTACTTC,CASSPPAGTGINIQYF
-,TRBJ2-1,TRBV11-2,-,TGTGCCAGCAGCTTAAGCCTTGGAGCCTACAATGAGCAGTTCTTC,CASSLSLGAYNEQFF
-,TRBJ1-1,TRBV6-5,-,TGTGCCAGCAGTTACTCCGGGGTCGGAGTCACTGAAGCTTTCTTT,CASSYSGVGVTEAFF
-,TRBJ1-1,TRBV2,few,TGTGCCAGCAGTGGCCCGGAGGAGGAAGCTTTCTTT,CASSGPEEEAFF
TRBD1,TRBJ2-7,TRBV19,-,TGTGCCAGTATGGGGACAGGGACCATCCACGAGCAGTACTTC,CASMGTGTIHEQYF
TRBD2,TRBJ2-3,TRBV13,-,TGTGCCAGCAACCGCAGAGGGACTAGCGGGAGGTTATACACAGATACGCAGTATTTT,CASNRRGTSGRLYTDTQYF
TRBD1,TRBJ2-3,TRBV10-3,once,TGTGCCATCAGCAGAAAGCCTGGACAGGTCACTAGCACAGATACGCAGTATTTT,CAISRKPGQVTSTDTQYF
-,TRBJ2-3,TRBV29-1,-,TGCAGCGTTGAGCCAGGGGGGGATACGCAGTATTTT,CSVEPGGDTQYF
-,TRBJ2-5,TRBV27,few,TGTGCCAGCAGTTTACTACACAGCCAAGAGACCCAGTACTTC,CASSLLHSQETQYF
-,TRBJ2-7,TRBV25-1,few,TGTGCCAGCAGTGAATCCCGGGGATTGGGCTACGAGCAGTACTTC,CASSESRGLGYEQYF
TRBD1,TRBJ2-7,TRBV18,-,TGTGCCAGCTCACCCGGGACAGGGGACGCCGAGCAGTACTTC,CASSPGTGDAEQYF
TRBD2,TRBJ2-1,TRBV5-4,-,TGTGCCAGCAGCTTGGGACTAGCGGGAGTCTATGAGCAGTTCTTC,CASSLGLAGVYEQFF
TRBD1,TRBJ2-1,TRBV7-9,-,TGTTCCAGCAGCTTCTCCGGGACAGGGAGCTCCTACAATGAGCAGTTCTTC,CSSSFSGTGSSYNEQFF
TRBD1,TRBJ1-2,TRBV7-3,-,TGTGCCAGCAGCTCGACAGGGGAGCTTGGCTACACCTTC,CASSSTGELGYTF
TRBD2,TRBJ2-1,TRBV7-3,once,TGTGCCAGCAGCCTAGGGGAGACGGGGGGCAATGAGCAGTTCTTC,CASSLGETGGNEQFF
TRBD1,TRBJ1-5,TRBV6-1,-,TGTGCCAGCAGTTCCAGGGGGCCCCAGCCCCAGCATTTT,CASSSRGPQPQHF
TRBD1,TRBJ1-1,TRBV28,few,TGTGCCAGCAGTTCGCCGAGGACAGGGTGGGAAGCTTTCTTT,CASSSPRTGWEAFF
-,TRBJ2-7,TRBV14,once,TGTGCCAGCAGCCAAGATCACTATTACTACGAGCAGTACTTC,CASSQDHYYYEQYF
-,TRBJ1-4,TRBV5-1,-,TGCGCCAGCAGCCCCGGGGGTGAAAAACTGTTTTTT,CASSPGGEKLFF
TRBD1,TRBJ2-7,TRBV5-1,-,TGCGCCAGCAGCAACGCCGGGACAGGGTATCGCGAGCAGTACTTC,CASSNAGTGYREQYF
TRBD2,TRBJ2-7,TRBV9,-,TGTGCCAGCAGCGTCTGGTGGGGGGGAACCTACGAGCAGTACTTC,CASSVWWGGTYEQYF
TRBD1,TRBJ2-2,TRBV9,-,TGTGCCAGCAGCCCAGGGACAGTGAACACCGGGGAGCTGTTTTTT,CASSPGTVNTGELFF
TRBD1,TRBJ2-5,TRBV6-5,-,TGTGCCAGCCTATCGTATCAGGGGGACCAAGAGACCCAGTACTTC,CASLSYQGDQETQYF
-,TRBJ2-5,TRBV30,-,TGTGCCTGGAGGGGGTTAGCGCCCCAAGAGACCCAGTACTTC,CAWRGLAPQETQYF
-,TRBJ2-5,TRBV7-8,-,TGTGCCAGCACGACTAGTTCGGAGCGGACGATCGGAGAGACCCAGTACTTC,CASTTSSERTIGETQYF
TRBD2,TRBJ2-1,TRBV30,few,TGTGCCTGGAGTACCGGGACTAGCGGGAGCCCCGGCGGGAATGAGCAGTTCTTC,CAWSTGTSGSPGGNEQFF
TRBD1,TRBJ2-2,TRBV9,-,TGTGCCAGCAGCGCCGAGACAGGGTTCACCGGGGAGCTGTTTTTT,CASSAETGFTGELFF
-,TRBJ2-7,TRBV29-1,-,TGCAGCGTTGACCTTTCCTACGAGCAGTACTTC,CSVDLSYEQYF
-,TRBJ1-4,TRBV11-3,few,TGTGCCAGCAGTCCGCCGGGGCAGGGGCTCAATGAAAAACTGTTTTTT,CASSPPGQGLNEKLFF
TRBD2,TRBJ2-3,TRBV28,-,TGTGCCAGCAGACTTCCGGGACTAGCGGGTGTAGATACGCAGTATTTT,CASRLPGLAGVDTQYF
-,TRBJ1-5,TRBV6-5,-,TGTGCCAGCGGTCCCCGGGGGTACAATCAGCCCCAGCATTTT,CASGPRGYNQPQHF